This TCR beta chain comes out of a study of blood T cell repertoires in COVID-19. In the study overall: Material from acute and convalescent COVID-19 was sourced from the United States, Italy and Spain. Sample material is recorded as cDNA or gDNA derived from T cells, B-cell-depleted T cells, or PBMCs.

The trim removed 7 bases at V and 6 bases at J, leaving 3 bases unmatched. The CDR3 is 13 amino acids. Germline V gene data show CDR1 as SNHLY and CDR2 as FYNNEI. In the source study's methods: Amplified reference gene primers provided the basis for estimating nucleated cell counts. The method was immunoSEQ multiplex PCR; TCRdb's version includes in-frame clones alone and lacks a portion of them. The V and J calls and the clone size are those of that table, but D and trimming were determined from the DNA. The top ten hold 4% to 5% of the sample, which has about 190,000 clones, 85% to 90% seen once. The chain employs TRBV2 and TRBJ1-6, with 7 nucleotides matching TRBD1. The sample consisted of peripheral blood. The sequence came from a human donor in a cohort sampled during active COVID-19. CDR3: CASKGQTNSPLHF. In DNA form, the CDR3 reads TGTGCCAGCAAGGGACAGACTAATTCACCCCTCCACTTT.